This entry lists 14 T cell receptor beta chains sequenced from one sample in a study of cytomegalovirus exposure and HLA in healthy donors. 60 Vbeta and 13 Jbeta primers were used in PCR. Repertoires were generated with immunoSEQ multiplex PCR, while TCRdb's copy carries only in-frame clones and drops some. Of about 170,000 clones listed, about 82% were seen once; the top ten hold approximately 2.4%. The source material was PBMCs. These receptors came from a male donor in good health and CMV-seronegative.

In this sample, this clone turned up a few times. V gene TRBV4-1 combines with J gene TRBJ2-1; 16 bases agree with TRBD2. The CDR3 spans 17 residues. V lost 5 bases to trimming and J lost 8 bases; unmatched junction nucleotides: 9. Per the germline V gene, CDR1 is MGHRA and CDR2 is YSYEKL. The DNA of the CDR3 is TGCGCCAGCAGCAACCTTGGGACTAGCGGGGGGGAGTATGAGCAGTTCTTC. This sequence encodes CASSNLGTSGGEYEQFF.

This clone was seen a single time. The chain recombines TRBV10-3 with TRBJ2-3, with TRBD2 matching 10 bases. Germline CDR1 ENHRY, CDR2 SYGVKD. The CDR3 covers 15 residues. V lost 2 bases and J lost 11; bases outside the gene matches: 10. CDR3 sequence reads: CAISEVAGGFYGQYF. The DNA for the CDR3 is TGTGCCATCAGTGAGGTAGCGGGGGGTTTTTATGGGCAGTATTTT.

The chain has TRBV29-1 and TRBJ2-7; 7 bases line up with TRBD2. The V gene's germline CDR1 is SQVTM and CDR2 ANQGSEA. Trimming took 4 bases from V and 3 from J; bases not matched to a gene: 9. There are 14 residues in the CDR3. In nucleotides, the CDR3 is TGCAGCGTTGGGGGGGGACGGACTCTCTACGAGCAGTACTTC. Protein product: CSVGGGRTLYEQYF.

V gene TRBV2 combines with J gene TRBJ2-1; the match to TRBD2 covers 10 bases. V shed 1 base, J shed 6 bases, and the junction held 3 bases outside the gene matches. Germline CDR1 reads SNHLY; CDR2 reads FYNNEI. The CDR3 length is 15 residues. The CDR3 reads CASSEESGGVNEQFF. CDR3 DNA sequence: TGTGCCAGCAGTGAAGAAAGCGGGGGGGTCAATGAGCAGTTCTTC.

The chain's CDR3 is CASSSGALGDNSPLHF. The CDR3 bases are TGTGCCAGCAGTTCTGGAGCCCTCGGGGATAATTCACCCCTCCACTTT. The rearrangement links TRBV5-4 to TRBJ1-6; no clear D. The CDR3 contains 16 residues. Trimming left V 5 bases short and J 5 bases short, with 17 bases between. Germline-derived CDR1 and CDR2 are SGHNT and YYREEE (reference sequence).

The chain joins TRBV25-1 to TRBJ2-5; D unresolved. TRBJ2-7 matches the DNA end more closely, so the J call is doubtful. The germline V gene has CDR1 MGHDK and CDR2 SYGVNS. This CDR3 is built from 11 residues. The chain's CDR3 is CASSNGYEQYF. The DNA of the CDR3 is TGTGCCAGCAGCAACGGTTACGAGCAGTACTTC.

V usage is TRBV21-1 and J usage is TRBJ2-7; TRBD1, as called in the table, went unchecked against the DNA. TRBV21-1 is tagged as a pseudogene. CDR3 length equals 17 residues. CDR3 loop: CASAPPRLGQVTYEQYF. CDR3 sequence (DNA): TGTGCCAGCGCTCCCCCCCGCCTCGGACAGGTCACCTACGAGCAGTACTTC.

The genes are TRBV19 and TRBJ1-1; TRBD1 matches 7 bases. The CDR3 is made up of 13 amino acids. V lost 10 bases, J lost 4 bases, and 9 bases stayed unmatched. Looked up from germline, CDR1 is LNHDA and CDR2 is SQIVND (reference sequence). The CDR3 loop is CATSGGWTTEAFF. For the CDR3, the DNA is TGTGCCACATCAGGGGGATGGACCACTGAAGCTTTCTTT.

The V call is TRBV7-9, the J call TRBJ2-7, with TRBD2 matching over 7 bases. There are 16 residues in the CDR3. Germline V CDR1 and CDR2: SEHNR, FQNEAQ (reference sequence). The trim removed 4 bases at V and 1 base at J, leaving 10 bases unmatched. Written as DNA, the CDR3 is TGTGCCAGCAGCTCCACGACGAGCGGGGAGTCCTACGAGCAGTACTTC. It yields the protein CASSSTTSGESYEQYF. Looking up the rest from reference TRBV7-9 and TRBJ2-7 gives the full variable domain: DTGVSQNPRHKITKRGQNVTFRCDPISEHNRLYWYRQTLGQGPEFLTYFQNEAQLEKSRLLSDRFSAERPKGSFSTLEIQRTEQGDSAMYLCASSSTTSGESYEQYFGPGTRLTVT.

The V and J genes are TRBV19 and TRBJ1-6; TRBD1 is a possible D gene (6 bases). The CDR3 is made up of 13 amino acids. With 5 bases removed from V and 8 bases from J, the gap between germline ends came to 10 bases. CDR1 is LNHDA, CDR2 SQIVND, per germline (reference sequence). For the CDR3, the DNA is TGTGCCAGTAGTCCGCGACAGGATTCACCCCTCCACTTT. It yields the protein CASSPRQDSPLHF.

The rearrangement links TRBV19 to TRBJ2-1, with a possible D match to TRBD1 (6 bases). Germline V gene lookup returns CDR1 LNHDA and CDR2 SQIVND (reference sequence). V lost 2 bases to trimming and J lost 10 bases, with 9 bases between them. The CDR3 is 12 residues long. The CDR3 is CASSINDREQFF. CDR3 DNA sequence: TGTGCCAGTAGTATAAACGACAGGGAGCAGTTCTTC.

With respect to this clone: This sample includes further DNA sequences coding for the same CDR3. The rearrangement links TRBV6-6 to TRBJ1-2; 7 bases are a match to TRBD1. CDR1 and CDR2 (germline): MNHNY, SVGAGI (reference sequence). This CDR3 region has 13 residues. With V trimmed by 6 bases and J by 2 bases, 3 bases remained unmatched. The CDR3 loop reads CASSPGQNYGYTF. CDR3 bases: TGTGCCAGCAGCCCGGGACAGAACTATGGCTACACCTTC.

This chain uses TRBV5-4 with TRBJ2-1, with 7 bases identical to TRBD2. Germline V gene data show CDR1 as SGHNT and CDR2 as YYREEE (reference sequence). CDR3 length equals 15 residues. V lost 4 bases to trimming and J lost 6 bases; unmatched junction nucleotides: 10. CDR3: CASSRYGPSGNEQFF. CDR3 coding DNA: TGTGCCAGCAGCCGGTACGGTCCTAGCGGCAATGAGCAGTTCTTC.

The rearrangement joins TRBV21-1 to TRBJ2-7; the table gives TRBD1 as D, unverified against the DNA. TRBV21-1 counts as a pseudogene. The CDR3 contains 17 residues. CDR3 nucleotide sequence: TGTGCCAGCAGCGCATTACCCGGGACAGGGGTGGGCTACGAGCAGTACTTC. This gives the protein CASSALPGTGVGYEQYF.